A selection of T cell receptor beta chains follows, all from one sample in a study of blood T cell repertoires in COVID-19. Method: immunoSEQ multiplex PCR; TCRdb's copy keeps in-frame clones and lacks some. The sample holds 15,000 to 20,000 clones, 85% to 90% seen once. Sequencing was performed on peripheral blood. The receptors were sampled from a human donor in a cohort sampled during active COVID-19. Both conserved end residues are part of each CDR3. The D gene is left open where the match is weak.

length | J | D | V | CDR3 | DNA
13 | TRBJ2-1 | - | TRBV5-1 | CASSLGSANEQFF | TGCGCCAGCAGCTTAGGTAGCGCCAATGAGCAGTTCTTC
16 | TRBJ2-3 | TRBD2 | TRBV10-3 | CAISESTRLAGDTQYF | TGTGCCATCAGTGAGTCGACTCGGCTAGCGGGAGATACGCAGTATTTT
15 | TRBJ2-5 | TRBD2 | TRBV7-3 | CASSPGTSAQETQYF | TGTGCCAGCAGCCCCGGGACTAGCGCCCAAGAGACCCAGTACTTC
15 | TRBJ2-1 | - | TRBV5-4 | CASSPPERIYNEQFF | TGTGCCAGCAGCCCCCCAGAGCGGATCTACAATGAGCAGTTCTTC
15 | TRBJ2-7 | TRBD2 | TRBV9 | CASSVVAGGPGEQYF | TGTGCCAGCAGCGTAGTGGCGGGAGGGCCGGGAGAGCAGTACTTC
16 | TRBJ2-1 | TRBD2 | TRBV7-2 | CASSLAGGRVYNEQFF | TGTGCCAGCAGCTTAGCGGGGGGGAGAGTCTACAATGAGCAGTTCTTC
16 | TRBJ2-1 | TRBD2 | TRBV18 | CASSPPSGRAFTEQFF | TGTGCCAGCTCACCGCCAAGCGGGAGGGCTTTTACTGAGCAGTTCTTC
15 | TRBJ1-4 | TRBD1 | TRBV6-5 | CASSYSSSDRAKLFF | TGTGCCAGCAGTTACTCGAGTTCGGACAGGGCAAAACTGTTTTTT
14 | TRBJ1-1 | - | TRBV7-2 | CASSLVTVNTEAFF | TGTGCCAGCAGCTTAGTTACGGTGAACACTGAAGCTTTCTTT
15 | TRBJ2-7 | TRBD2 | TRBV28 | CASSLAGGPWNEQYF | TGTGCCAGCAGTTTAGCGGGAGGGCCCTGGAACGAGCAGTACTTC
14 | TRBJ2-1 | - | TRBV5-1 | CASSLGQGTDEQFF | TGCGCCAGCAGCTTGGGGCAGGGAACAGATGAGCAGTTCTTC
14 | TRBJ1-5 | - | TRBV2 | CASSRQISNQPQHF | TGTGCCAGCAGCCGACAGATTAGCAATCAGCCCCAGCATTTT
16 | TRBJ2-1 | - | TRBV4-1 | CASSQVKRELYNEQFF | TGCGCCAGCAGCCAAGTAAAGAGGGAGCTGTACAATGAGCAGTTCTTC
15 | TRBJ2-1 | TRBD1 | TRBV7-3 | CASSRDRGEWNEQFF | TGTGCCAGCAGCCGGGACAGGGGAGAATGGAATGAGCAGTTCTTC
14 | TRBJ1-2 | TRBD1 | TRBV7-2 | CASSFSQGFYGYTF | TGTGCCAGCAGCTTCTCACAGGGGTTCTATGGCTACACCTTC
13 | TRBJ1-5 | - | TRBV27 | CASSLSGSQPQHF | TGTGCCAGCAGTTTATCCGGGAGTCAGCCCCAGCATTTT